The source of this T cell receptor beta chain is a study of T cell changes during pregnancy in multiple sclerosis. TCRdb keeps only in-frame clones here, not all; method: immunoSEQ multiplex PCR. The table shows fewer than 50,000 clones, with 88% occurring only once. CDR3 length: 19 amino acids. The germline CDR1 and CDR2 sequences are SQVTM and ANQGSEA. With 0 bases clipped from V and 4 bases from J, the junction kept 18 bases outside the gene matches. The source material was CD8+ T cells from peripheral blood mononuclear cells, sampled in the third trimester of pregnancy. The chain recombines TRBV29-1 with TRBJ2-7; 10 bases are shared with TRBD1. The clonotype comes from a female donor with multiple sclerosis, enrolled in a pregnancy study. DNA for the CDR3: TGCAGCGTTGAAGATACCTTGAAAGAGGGAGGGACAGGGGCGTACGAGCAGTACTTC. Protein product: CSVEDTLKEGGTGAYEQYF.